This T cell receptor (beta chain) was captured by sequencing in a study of cytomegalovirus exposure and HLA in healthy donors. This clone was observed once. The junction shows a germline mismatch at one end, possibly a read error. The CDR3 extends over 15 amino acids. The V gene's germline CDR1 is LNHDA and CDR2 SQIVND (reference sequence). Both 60 Vbeta primers and 13 Jbeta primers went into the PCR. Assay used: immunoSEQ multiplex PCR; TCRdb lists only in-frame clones, some missing. The sample includes 70,000 to 90,000 clones, around 76% of them seen just once. Material: PBMCs. This sequence was found in a male donor in good health and CMV-seropositive. The chain is built from TRBV19 and TRBJ1-5; 9 nucleotides match TRBD1. The CDR3 region has the DNA TGTGCCAGTACTATACAGGGGGCCTCAAATCAGCCCCAGCATTTT. Translation: CASTIQGASNQPQHF.